These 16 T cell receptor beta chains were all obtained from the same sample, sequenced in a study of blood T cell repertoires in COVID-19. The method was immunoSEQ multiplex PCR; TCRdb's version includes in-frame clones alone and lacks a portion of them. In the table there are more than 200,000 clones, less than 90% of which are singletons. Sequences were obtained from peripheral blood. The receptor source for this set is a man between 35 and 55 years old with acute or convalescent COVID-19.

This chain uses TRBV7-6 with TRBJ2-2, with 8 bases that match TRBD2. The CDR3 sequence is 17 residues long. The germline V gene encodes CDR1 SGHVS and CDR2 FNYEAQ. Trimming at V came to 5 bases and at J to 0 bases, leaving 8 bases not matched to a gene. The CDR3 reads CASSPLAGGANTGELFF. CDR3 sequence (DNA): TGTGCCAGCAGCCCCCTCGCGGGGGGCGCGAACACCGGGGAGCTGTTTTTT.

The gene calls are TRBV19 and TRBJ2-4, with 7 bases identical to TRBD1. This CDR3 is 13 amino acids long. Per germline, CDR1 LNHDA and CDR2 SQIVND (reference sequence). With V trimmed by 9 bases and J by 5 bases, 7 bases remained unmatched. The CDR3 DNA is TGTGCCAGCACCGACAGGGCTCAAAACATTCAGTACTTC. Translated, it gives CASTDRAQNIQYF. Based on the CDR3 plus reference TRBV19 and TRBJ2-4, the full variable domain is DGGITQSPKYLFRKEGQNVTLSCEQNLNHDAMYWYRQDPGQGLRLIYYSQIVNDFQKGDIAEGYSVSREKKESFPLTVTSAQKNPTAFYLCASTDRAQNIQYFGAGTRLSVL.

The CDR3 protein is CASRHGPTGANYGYTF. The CDR3 nucleotides read TGTGCCAGCAGGCACGGACCCACAGGCGCTAACTATGGCTACACCTTC. The chain recombines TRBV5-4 with TRBJ1-2; perhaps TRBD1 as D (5 bases). V lost 5 bases and J 0 bases, leaving 17 bases between the germline ends. This CDR3 comprises 16 residues. The germline CDR1 and CDR2 sequences are SGHNT and YYREEE (reference sequence).

The chain has TRBV7-9 and TRBJ2-5; weak D call: TRBD2 (5 bases). Trimming took 1 base from V and 5 from J, leaving 11 bases between them. The germline V gene has CDR1 SEHNR and CDR2 FQNEAQ (reference sequence). The CDR3 sequence is 14 residues long. The CDR3 here is CASSLVGVGETQYF. CDR3 DNA: TGTGCCAGCAGCTTAGTCGGGGTCGGGGAGACCCAGTACTTC.

The chain has TRBV19 and TRBJ1-5, with TRBD1 identical over 9 bases. V was clipped by 6 bases and J by 7 bases; unmatched bases: 16. Germline V gene sequence: CDR1 LNHDA, CDR2 SQIVND (reference sequence). The CDR3 is 17 residues long. The CDR3 region has the DNA TGTGCCAGTAGCCCCCGGGGACAGGGTGGTATTTTCCAGCCCCAGCATTTT. This codes for CASSPRGQGGIFQPQHF. Full variable domain (missing parts from reference TRBV19 and TRBJ1-5): DGGITQSPKYLFRKEGQNVTLSCEQNLNHDAMYWYRQDPGQGLRLIYYSQIVNDFQKGDIAEGYSVSREKKESFPLTVTSAQKNPTAFYLCASSPRGQGGIFQPQHFGDGTRLSIL.

The V and J genes are TRBV30 and TRBJ2-3, with D possibly matching TRBD2 (7 bases). CDR3 size: 12 residues. CDR1 GTSNPN and CDR2 SVGIG come from the germline V gene (reference sequence). V gave up 8 bases and J gave up 4 bases, with 13 bases separating them. CDR3 in DNA: TGTGCCCGGGGGGCAGGGCCAGATACGCAGTATTTT. Its translation: CARGAGPDTQYF.

With regard to this clone: The junction does not match germline at one end; this may be a read error. The chain links TRBV7-8 to TRBJ1-4, with 8 positions matching TRBD1. The CDR3 consists of 18 residues. The V gene's germline CDR1 is SGHVS and CDR2 FQNEAQ. As DNA, the CDR3 is TGTGCCAGCACCTTACCGCAGACAGGGGAGCGGTTGAACGAAAAACTGTTTTTT. This gives the protein CASTLPQTGERLNEKLFF.

The chain recombines TRBV4-3 with TRBJ2-7, with D perhaps TRBD2 (6 bases). Per the germline V gene, CDR1 is LGHNA and CDR2 is YSLEER. The CDR3 runs 15 residues. Trimming left V 0 bases short and J 2 bases short, with 11 bases between. The CDR3 spells CASSQDRSGAYEQYF. CDR3 sequence (DNA): TGCGCCAGCAGCCAAGATCGTAGCGGAGCCTACGAGCAGTACTTC.

The chain carries TRBV5-1 and TRBJ1-1, with D hard to call. Germline assignment: CDR1 SGHRS and CDR2 YFSETQ. The CDR3 sequence is 14 residues long. Trimming stripped 4 bases from V and 1 base from J, with 11 bases between. The CDR3 reads CASSRGAGNTEAFF. The CDR3 region has the DNA TGCGCCAGCAGCCGGGGAGCTGGGAACACTGAAGCTTTCTTT.

Of note for this clone: The junction and the germline gene differ at one end; a read error may be behind it. This sequence joins TRBV7-7 and TRBJ2-1; tentative D call: TRBD2 (6 bases). The CDR3 has 15 residues. Germline V gene data show CDR1 as SSHAT and CDR2 as FNYEAQ (reference sequence). Written as DNA, the CDR3 is TGTGCTAGCAGCGTCTGGGGAGGAGGGTACAATGAGCAGTTCTTC. Translation: CASSVWGGGYNEQFF.

V and J are TRBV27 and TRBJ2-7; TRBD2 agrees at 12 bases. V lost 5 bases and J lost 3; bases outside the gene matches: 11. In germline, CDR1 is MNHEY, CDR2 SMNVEV (reference sequence). This CDR3 spans 17 amino acids. DNA of the CDR3: TGTGCCAGCAGTCCTTTATCAGGACTAGCGGGGAGCTACGAGCAGTACTTC. Its translation: CASSPLSGLAGSYEQYF.

In its sample, this clone was seen once. This rearrangement joins TRBV2 to TRBJ1-2; weak D call: TRBD1 (5 bases). The CDR3 totals 14 residues. The V gene's germline CDR1 is SNHLY and CDR2 FYNNEI. Trimming took 2 bases from V and 4 from J, leaving 11 bases between them. CDR3 DNA sequence: TGTGCCAGCAGTGAACTGACAGCTGCCTATGGCTACACCTTC. It codes for CASSELTAAYGYTF. The whole variable domain, remainder taken from reference TRBV2 and TRBJ1-2, is EPEVTQTPSHQVTQMGQEVILRCVPISNHLYFYWYRQILGQKVEFLVSFYNNEISEKSEIFDDQFSVERPDGSNFTLKIRSTKLEDSAMYFCASSELTAAYGYTFGSGTRLTVV.

This clone was counted once. The chain recombines TRBV19 with TRBJ2-7, with TRBD2 matching 14 bases. CDR1 and CDR2 from the germline V gene are LNHDA and SQIVND (reference sequence). CDR3 length: 15 residues. V shed 4 bases and J 3 bases; nucleotides not matched to a gene: 2. The CDR3 region is CASSTGTSGGYEQYF. The CDR3 DNA reads TGTGCCAGTAGTACCGGGACTAGCGGGGGCTACGAGCAGTACTTC.

V and J are TRBV28 and TRBJ2-7, with 11 positions matching TRBD1. Unmatched junction bases numbered 11, after V lost 6 bases and J lost 4 bases. Germline-derived CDR1 and CDR2 are MDHEN and SYDVKM. The CDR3 has 16 amino acids. The chain's CDR3 is CASRTPRTGGPYEQYF. In DNA form, the CDR3 reads TGTGCCAGCAGGACACCTAGGACAGGGGGCCCTTACGAGCAGTACTTC.

J is TRBJ1-3 and V is TRBV10-3, with TRBD1 identical over 9 bases. Germline V gene lookup returns CDR1 ENHRY and CDR2 SYGVKD. The CDR3 length is 16 residues. Losses at the gene ends were 4 bases for V and 4 bases for J; bases not matched to a gene: 8. The CDR3 protein is CAISANVGQGGNTIYF. In nucleotides, the CDR3 is TGTGCCATCAGTGCCAACGTAGGACAGGGGGGAAACACCATATATTTT.

This sequence joins TRBV30 and TRBJ1-5; D remains unclear. V lost 0 bases to trimming and J lost 5 bases, with 8 bases between them. This CDR3 region has 13 residues. Germline CDR1 reads GTSNPN; CDR2 reads SVGIG (reference sequence). The CDR3 is CAWSVFPHQPQHF. The DNA for the CDR3 is TGTGCCTGGAGTGTTTTCCCTCATCAGCCCCAGCATTTT.